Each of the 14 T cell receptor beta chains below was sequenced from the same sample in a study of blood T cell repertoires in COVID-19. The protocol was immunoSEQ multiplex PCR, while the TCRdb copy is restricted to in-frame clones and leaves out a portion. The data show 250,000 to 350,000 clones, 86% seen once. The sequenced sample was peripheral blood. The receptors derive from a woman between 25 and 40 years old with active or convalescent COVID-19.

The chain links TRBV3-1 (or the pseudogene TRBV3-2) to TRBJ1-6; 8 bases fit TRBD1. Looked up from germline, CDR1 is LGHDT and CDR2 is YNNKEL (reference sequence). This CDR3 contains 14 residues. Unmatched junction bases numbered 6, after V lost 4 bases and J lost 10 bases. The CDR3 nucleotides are TGTGCCAGCAGCCCATCGACAGGGGTCTCACCCCTCCACTTT. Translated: CASSPSTGVSPLHF.

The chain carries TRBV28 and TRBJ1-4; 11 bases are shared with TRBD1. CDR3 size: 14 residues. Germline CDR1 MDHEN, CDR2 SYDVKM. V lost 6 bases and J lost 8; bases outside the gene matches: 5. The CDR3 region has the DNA TGTGCCAGCAGCGGGACAGGGGGAGGCGAAAAACTGTTTTTT. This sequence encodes CASSGTGGGEKLFF.

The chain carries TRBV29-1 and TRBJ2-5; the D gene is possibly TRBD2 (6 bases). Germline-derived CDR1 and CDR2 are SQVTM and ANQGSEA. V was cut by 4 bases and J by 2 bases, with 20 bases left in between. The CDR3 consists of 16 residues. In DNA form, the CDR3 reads TGCAGCGTTGTTGCGAGGATCGGGACTGCGCAAGAGACCCAGTACTTC. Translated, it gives CSVVARIGTAQETQYF.

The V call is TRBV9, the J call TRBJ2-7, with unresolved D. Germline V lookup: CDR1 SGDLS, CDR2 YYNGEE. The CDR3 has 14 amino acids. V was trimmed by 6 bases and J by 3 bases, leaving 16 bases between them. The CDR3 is CASTTGPRSYEQYF. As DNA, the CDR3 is TGTGCCAGCACGACGGGTCCTCGGAGCTACGAGCAGTACTTC.

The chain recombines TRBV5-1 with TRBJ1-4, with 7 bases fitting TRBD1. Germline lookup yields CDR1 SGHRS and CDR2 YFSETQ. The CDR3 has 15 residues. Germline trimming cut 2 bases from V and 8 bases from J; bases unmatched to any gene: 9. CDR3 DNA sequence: TGCGCCAGCAGCTTTTTGGGACAGCCGGGCGAAAAACTGTTTTTT. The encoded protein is CASSFLGQPGEKLFF.

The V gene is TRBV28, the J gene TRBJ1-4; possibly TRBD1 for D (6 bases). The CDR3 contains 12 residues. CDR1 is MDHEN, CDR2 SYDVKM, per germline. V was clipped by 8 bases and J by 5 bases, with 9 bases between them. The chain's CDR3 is CASVRGNEKLFF. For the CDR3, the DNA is TGTGCCAGCGTGAGGGGGAATGAAAAACTGTTTTTT. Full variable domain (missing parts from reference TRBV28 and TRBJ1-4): DVKVTQSSRYLVKRTGEKVFLECVQDMDHENMFWYRQDPGLGLRLIYFSYDVKMKEKGDIPEGYSVSREKKERFSLILESASTNQTSMYLCASVRGNEKLFFGSGTQLSVL.

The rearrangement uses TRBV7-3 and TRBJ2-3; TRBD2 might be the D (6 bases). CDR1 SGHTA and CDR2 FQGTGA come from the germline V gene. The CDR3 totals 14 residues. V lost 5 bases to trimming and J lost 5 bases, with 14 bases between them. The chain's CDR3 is CASSQRDSGDTQYF. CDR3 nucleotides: TGTGCCAGCAGCCAAAGGGACTCAGGAGATACGCAGTATTTT.

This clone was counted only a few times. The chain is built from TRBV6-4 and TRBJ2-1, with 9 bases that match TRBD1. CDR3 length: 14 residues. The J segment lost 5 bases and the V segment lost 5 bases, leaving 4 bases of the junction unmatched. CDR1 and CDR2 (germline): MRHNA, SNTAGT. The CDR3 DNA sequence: TGTGCCAGCAGTCCCGGGACAGGGCACAATGAGCAGTTCTTC. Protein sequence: CASSPGTGHNEQFF.

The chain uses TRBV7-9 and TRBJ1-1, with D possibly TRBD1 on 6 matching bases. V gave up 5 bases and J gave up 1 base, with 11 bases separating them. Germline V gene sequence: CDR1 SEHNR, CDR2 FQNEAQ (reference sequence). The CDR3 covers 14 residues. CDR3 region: CASSRNRENTEAFF. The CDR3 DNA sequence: TGTGCCAGCAGCCGCAACAGGGAGAACACTGAAGCTTTCTTT.

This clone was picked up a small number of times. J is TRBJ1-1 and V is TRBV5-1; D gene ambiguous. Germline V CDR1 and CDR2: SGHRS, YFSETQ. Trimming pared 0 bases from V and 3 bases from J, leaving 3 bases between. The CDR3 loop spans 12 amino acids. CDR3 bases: TGCGCCAGCAGCTTGGCGGACACTGAAGCTTTCTTT. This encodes CASSLADTEAFF.

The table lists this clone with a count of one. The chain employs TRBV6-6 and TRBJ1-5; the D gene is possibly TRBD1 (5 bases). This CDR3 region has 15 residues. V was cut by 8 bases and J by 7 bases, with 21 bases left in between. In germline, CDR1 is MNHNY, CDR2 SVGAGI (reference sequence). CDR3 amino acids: CASQFDGGLEQPQHF. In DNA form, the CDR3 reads TGTGCCAGCCAATTCGACGGGGGTTTAGAACAGCCCCAGCATTTT.

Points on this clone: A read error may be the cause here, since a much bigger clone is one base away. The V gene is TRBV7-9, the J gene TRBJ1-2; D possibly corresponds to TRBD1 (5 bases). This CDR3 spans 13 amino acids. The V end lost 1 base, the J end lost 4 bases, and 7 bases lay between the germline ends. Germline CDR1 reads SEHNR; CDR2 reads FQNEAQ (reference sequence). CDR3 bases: TGTGCCAGCAGCTTAGGACAGATCTATGGCTACACCTTC. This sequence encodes CASSLGQIYGYTF.

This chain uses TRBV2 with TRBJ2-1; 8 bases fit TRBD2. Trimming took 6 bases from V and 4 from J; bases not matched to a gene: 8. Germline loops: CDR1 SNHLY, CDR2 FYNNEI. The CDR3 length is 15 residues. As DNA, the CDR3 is TGTGCCAGCAGGAGACTAGCGAATGCATACAATGAGCAGTTCTTC. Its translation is CASRRLANAYNEQFF. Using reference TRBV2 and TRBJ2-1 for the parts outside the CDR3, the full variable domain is EPEVTQTPSHQVTQMGQEVILRCVPISNHLYFYWYRQILGQKVEFLVSFYNNEISEKSEIFDDQFSVERPDGSNFTLKIRSTKLEDSAMYFCASRRLANAYNEQFFGPGTRLTVL.

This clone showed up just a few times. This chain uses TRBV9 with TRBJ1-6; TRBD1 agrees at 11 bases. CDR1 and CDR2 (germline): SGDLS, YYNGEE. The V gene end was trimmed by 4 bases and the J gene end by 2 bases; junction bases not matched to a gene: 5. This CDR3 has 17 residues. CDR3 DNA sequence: TGTGCCAGCAGCCAGGGACAGGGGGAACCCTATAATTCACCCCTCCACTTT. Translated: CASSQGQGEPYNSPLHF.